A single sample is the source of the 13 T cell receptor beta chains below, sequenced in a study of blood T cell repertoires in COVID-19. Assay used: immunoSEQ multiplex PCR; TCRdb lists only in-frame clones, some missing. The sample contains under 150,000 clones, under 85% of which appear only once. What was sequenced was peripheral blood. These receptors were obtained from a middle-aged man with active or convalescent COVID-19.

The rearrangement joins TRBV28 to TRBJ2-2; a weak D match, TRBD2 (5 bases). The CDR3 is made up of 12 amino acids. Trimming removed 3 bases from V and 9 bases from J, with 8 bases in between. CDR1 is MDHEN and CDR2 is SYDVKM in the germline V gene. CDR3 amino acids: CASSFGSWELFF. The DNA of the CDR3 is TGTGCCAGCAGTTTTGGGAGTTGGGAGCTGTTTTTT.

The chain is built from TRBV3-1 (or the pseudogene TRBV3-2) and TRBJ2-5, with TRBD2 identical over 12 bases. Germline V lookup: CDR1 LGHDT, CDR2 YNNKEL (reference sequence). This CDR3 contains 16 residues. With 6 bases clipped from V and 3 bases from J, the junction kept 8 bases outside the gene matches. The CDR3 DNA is TGTGCCAGCAGACGAGGAGCTAGCGGGGGGGAAGAGACCCAGTACTTC. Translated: CASRRGASGGEETQYF.

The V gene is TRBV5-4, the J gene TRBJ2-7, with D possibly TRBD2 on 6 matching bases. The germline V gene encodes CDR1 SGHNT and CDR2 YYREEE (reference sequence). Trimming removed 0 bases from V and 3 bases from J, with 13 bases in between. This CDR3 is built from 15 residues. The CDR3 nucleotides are TGTGCCAGCAGCTTGGCTTGGGGGAGGAACTACGAGCAGTACTTC. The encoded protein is CASSLAWGRNYEQYF.

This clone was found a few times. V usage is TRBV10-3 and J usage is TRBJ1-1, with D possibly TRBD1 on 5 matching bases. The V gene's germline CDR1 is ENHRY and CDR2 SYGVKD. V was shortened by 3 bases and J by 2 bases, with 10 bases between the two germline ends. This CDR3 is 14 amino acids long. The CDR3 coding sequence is TGTGCCATCAGTGACCTAAGGGGCAACACTGAAGCTTTCTTT. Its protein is CAISDLRGNTEAFF.

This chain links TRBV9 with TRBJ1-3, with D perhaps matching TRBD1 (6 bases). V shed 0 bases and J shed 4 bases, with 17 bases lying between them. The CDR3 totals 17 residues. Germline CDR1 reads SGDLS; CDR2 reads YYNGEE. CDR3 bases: TGTGCCAGCAGCGTAGTCCCGGGGGGCGCAGGGGGAAACACCATATATTTT. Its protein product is CASSVVPGGAGGNTIYF. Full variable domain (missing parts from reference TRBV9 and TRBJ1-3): DSGVTQTPKHLITATGQRVTLRCSPRSGDLSVYWYQQSLDQGLQFLIQYYNGEERAKGNILERFSAQQFPDLHSELNLSSLELGDSALYFCASSVVPGGAGGNTIYFGEGSWLTVV.

The CDR3 DNA is TGTGCTAGTGGCGCCGACTCCACCGGCTCCTACGAGCAGTACTTC. Its protein is CASGADSTGSYEQYF. This chain links TRBV12-5 with TRBJ2-7; no reliable D call. The CDR3 length is 15 residues. The germline V gene encodes CDR1 LGHNT and CDR2 FRNRAP. Trimming left V 6 bases short and J 0 bases short, with 15 bases between.

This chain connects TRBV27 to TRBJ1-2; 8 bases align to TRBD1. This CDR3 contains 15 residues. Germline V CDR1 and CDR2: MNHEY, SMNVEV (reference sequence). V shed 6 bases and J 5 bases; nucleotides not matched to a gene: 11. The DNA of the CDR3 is TGTGCCAGCAGAAAGACAGGGGATGAGGGTTATGGCTACACCTTC. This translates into CASRKTGDEGYGYTF.

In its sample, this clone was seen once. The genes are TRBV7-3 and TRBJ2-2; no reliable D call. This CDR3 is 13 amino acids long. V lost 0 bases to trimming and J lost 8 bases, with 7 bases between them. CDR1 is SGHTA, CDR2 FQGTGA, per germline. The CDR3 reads CASSLTATGELFF. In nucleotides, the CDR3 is TGTGCCAGCAGCTTAACCGCGACAGGGGAGCTGTTTTTT. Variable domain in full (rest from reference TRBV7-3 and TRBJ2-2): GAGVSQTPSNKVTEKGKYVELRCDPISGHTALYWYRQSLGQGPEFLIYFQGTGAADDSGLPNDRFFAVRPEGSVSTLKIQRTERGDSAVYLCASSLTATGELFFGEGSRLTVL.

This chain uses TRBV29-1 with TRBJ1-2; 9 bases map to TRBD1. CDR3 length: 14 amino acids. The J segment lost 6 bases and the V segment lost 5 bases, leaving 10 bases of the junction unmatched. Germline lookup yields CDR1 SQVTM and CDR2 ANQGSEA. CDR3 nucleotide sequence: TGCAGCGTTAGGACAGGGGTGAAGATTCATGGCTACACCTTC. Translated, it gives CSVRTGVKIHGYTF.

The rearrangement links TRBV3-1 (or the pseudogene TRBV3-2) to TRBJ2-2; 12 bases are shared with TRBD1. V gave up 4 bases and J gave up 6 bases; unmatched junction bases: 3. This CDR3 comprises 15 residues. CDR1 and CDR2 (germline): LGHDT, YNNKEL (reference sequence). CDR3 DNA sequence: TGTGCCAGCAGCCGGGGACAGGGGGCAGCCGGGGAGCTGTTTTTT. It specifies CASSRGQGAAGELFF.

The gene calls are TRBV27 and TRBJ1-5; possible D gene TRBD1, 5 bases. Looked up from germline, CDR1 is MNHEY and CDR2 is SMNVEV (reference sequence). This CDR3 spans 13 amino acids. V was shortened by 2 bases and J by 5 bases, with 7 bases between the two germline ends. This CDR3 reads CASSLVGDQPQHF. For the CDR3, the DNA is TGTGCCAGCAGTTTAGTAGGGGATCAGCCCCAGCATTTT.

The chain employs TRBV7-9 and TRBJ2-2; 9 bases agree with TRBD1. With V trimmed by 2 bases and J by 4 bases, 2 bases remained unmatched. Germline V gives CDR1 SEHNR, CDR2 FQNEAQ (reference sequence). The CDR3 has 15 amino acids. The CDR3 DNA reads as TGTGCCAGCAGCTTAAACAGGGGGCCCACCGGGGAGCTGTTTTTT. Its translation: CASSLNRGPTGELFF.

CDR3 loop: CAILAGTGELFF. The CDR3 DNA reads as TGTGCCATACTAGCGGGGACCGGGGAGCTGTTTTTT. V gene TRBV4-2 combines with J gene TRBJ2-2, with 10 bases that match TRBD2. Per the germline V gene, CDR1 is LGHNA and CDR2 is YNFKEQ. This CDR3 spans 12 amino acids. The trim removed 10 bases at V and 5 bases at J, leaving 1 base unmatched.